This TCR beta chain was captured in a study of response to subunit inactivated influenza vaccine. The study, taken as a whole, reports: The authors offered the suggestion that each seasonal influenza vaccination recruits few new T cells.

This clonotype was seen a handful of times. The antigen remains undetermined. One entry per CDR3 protein, called by TCRdb with MiXCR from the RT-PCR reads. The table records 500,000 to 650,000 distinct CDR3 sequences, less than 8% of them present only once. V was cut by 4 bases and J by 0 bases, with 14 bases left in between. Per the germline V gene, CDR1 is SGHRS and CDR2 is YFSETQ. This CDR3 contains 15 residues. This receptor was taken from a man aged 50-75 years who received an inactivated influenza vaccine. V is TRBV5-1 and J is TRBJ2-7; D uncertain. The sequencing here drew on PBMCs from blood, taken roughly 24 months after vaccination. DNA for the CDR3: TGCGCCAGCAGCCCAAACGGACCGTTCTCCTACGAGCAGTACTTC. It yields the protein CASSPNGPFSYEQYF.